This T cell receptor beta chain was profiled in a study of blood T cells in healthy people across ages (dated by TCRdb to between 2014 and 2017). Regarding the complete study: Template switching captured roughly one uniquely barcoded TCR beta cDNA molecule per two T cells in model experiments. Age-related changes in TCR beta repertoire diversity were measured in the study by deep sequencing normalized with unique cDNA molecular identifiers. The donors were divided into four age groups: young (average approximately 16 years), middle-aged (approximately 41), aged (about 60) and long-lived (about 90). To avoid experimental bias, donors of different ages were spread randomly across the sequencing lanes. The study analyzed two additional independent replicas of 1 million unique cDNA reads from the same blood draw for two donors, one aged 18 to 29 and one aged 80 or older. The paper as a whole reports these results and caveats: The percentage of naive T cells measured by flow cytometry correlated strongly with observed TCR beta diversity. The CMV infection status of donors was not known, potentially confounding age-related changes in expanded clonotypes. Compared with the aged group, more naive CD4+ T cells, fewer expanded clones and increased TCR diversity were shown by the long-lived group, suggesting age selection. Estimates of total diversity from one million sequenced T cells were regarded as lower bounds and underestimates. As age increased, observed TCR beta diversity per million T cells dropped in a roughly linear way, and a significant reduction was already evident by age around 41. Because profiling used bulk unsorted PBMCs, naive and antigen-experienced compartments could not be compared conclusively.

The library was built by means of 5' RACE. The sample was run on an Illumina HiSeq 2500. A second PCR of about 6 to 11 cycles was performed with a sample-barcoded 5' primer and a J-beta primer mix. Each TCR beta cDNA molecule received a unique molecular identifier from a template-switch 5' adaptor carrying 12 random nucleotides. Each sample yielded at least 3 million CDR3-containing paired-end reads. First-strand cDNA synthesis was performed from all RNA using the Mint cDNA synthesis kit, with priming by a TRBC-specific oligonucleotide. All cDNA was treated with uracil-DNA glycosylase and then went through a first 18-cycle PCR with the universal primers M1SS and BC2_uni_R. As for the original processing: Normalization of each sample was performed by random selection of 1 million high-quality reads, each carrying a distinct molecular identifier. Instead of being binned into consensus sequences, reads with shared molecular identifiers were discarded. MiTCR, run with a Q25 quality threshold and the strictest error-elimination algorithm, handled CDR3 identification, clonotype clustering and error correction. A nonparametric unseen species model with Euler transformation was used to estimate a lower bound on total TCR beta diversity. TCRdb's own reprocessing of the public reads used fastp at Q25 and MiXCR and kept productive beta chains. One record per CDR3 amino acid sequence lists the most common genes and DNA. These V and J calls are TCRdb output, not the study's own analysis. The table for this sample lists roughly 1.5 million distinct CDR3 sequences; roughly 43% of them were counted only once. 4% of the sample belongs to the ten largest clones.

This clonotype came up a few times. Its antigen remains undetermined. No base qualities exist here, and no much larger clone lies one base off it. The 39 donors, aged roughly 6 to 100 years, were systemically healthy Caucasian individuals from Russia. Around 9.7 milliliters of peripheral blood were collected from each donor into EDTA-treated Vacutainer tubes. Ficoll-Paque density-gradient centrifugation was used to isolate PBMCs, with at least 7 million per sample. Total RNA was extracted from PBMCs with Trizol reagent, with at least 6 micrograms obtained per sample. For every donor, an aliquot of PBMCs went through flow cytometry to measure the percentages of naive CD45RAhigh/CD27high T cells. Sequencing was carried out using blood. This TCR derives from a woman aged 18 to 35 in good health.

The CDR3 sequence is CATGGPSRLGYTF. The sequence in DNA is TGTGCCACAGGGGGCCCCTCTAGACTTGGCTACACCTTC. The chain links TRBV9 with TRBJ1-2; 8 nucleotides in the junction match TRBD1. At the junction V is shortened by 9 bases and J by 7 bases; bases outside the gene matches: 11. For CDR1 and CDR2, the germline V gene lists SGDLS and YYNGEE. The CDR3 contains 13 residues, cysteine and phenylalanine counted. Only the CDR3 DNA stays, 39 bases, in frame from base 1.